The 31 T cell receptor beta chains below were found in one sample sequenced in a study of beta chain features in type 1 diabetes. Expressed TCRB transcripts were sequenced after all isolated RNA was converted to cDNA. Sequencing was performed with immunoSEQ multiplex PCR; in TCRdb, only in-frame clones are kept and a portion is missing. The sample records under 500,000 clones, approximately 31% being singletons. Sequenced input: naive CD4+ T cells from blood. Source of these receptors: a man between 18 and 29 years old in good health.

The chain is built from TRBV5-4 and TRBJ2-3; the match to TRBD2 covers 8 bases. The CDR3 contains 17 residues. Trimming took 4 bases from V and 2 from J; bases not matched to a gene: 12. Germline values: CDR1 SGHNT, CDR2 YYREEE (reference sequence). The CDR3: CASSAKQLAATTDTQYF. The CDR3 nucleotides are TGTGCCAGCAGCGCTAAACAACTAGCGGCGACCACAGATACGCAGTATTTT.

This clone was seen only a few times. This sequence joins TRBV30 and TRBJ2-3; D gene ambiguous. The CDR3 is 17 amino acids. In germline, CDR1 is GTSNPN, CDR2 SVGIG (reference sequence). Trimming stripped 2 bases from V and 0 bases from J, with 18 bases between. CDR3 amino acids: CAWSRSRTPRSTDTQYF. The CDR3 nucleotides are TGTGCCTGGAGTCGTAGCCGAACGCCACGAAGCACAGATACGCAGTATTTT.

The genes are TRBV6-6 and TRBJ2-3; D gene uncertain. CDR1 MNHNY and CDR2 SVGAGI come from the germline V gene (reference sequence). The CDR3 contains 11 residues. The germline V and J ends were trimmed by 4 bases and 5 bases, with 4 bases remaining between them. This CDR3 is CASSSKDTQYF. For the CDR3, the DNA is TGTGCCAGCAGTTCAAAAGATACGCAGTATTTT.

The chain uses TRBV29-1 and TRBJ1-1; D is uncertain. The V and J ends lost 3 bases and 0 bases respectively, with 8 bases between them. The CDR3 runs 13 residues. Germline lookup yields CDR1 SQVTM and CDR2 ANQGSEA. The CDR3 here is CSVEAQLNTEAFF. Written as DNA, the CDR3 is TGCAGCGTTGAGGCACAACTGAACACTGAAGCTTTCTTT.

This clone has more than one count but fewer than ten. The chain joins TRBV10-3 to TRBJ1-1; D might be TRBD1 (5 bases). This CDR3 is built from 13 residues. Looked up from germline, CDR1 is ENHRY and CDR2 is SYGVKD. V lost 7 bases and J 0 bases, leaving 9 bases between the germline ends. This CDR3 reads CAITTGVNTEAFF. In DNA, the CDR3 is TGTGCCATCACCACAGGCGTGAACACTGAAGCTTTCTTT.

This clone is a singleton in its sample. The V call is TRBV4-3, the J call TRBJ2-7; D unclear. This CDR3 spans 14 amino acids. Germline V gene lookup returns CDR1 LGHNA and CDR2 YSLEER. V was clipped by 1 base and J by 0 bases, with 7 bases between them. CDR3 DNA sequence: TGCGCCAGCAGCCAAGTTACAGACTCCTACGAGCAGTACTTC. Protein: CASSQVTDSYEQYF.

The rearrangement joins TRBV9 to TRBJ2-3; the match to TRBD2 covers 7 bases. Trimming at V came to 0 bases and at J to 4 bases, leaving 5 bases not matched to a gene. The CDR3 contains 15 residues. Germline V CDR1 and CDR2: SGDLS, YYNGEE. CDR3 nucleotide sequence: TGTGCCAGCAGCGTAGATCGGCGGGAGTCAGATACGCAGTATTTT. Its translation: CASSVDRRESDTQYF.

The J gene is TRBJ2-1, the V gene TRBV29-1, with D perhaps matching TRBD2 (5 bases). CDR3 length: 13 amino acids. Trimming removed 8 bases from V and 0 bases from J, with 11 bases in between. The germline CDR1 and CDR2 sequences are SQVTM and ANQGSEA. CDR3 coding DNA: TGCAGCCTCGGAGCGGACTCCTACAATGAGCAGTTCTTC. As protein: CSLGADSYNEQFF.

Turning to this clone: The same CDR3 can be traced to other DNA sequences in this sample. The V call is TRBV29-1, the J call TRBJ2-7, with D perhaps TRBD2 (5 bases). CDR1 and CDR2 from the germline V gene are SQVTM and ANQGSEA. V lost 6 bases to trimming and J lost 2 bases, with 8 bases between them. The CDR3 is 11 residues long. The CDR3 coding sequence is TGCAGCGTGGGAGACCCCTACGAGCAGTACTTC. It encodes CSVGDPYEQYF.

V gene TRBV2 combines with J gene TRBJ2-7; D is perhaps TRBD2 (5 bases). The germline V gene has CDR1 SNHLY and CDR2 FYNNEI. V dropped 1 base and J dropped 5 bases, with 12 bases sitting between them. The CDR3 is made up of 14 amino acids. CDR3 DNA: TGTGCCAGCAGTGAAGGCAAGGGCGGGCACGAGCAGTACTTC. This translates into CASSEGKGGHEQYF.

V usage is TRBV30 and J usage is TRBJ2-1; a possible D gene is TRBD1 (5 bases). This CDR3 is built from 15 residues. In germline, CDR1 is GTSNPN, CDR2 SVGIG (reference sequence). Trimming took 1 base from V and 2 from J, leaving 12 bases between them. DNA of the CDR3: TGTGCCTGGAGTGGGGGCGCGTACACCTACAATGAGCAGTTCTTC. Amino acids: CAWSGGAYTYNEQFF. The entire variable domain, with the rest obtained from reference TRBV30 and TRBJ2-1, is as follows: SQTIHQWPATLVQPVGSPLSLECTVEGTSNPNLYWYRQAAGRGLQLLFYSVGIGQISSEVPQNLSASRPQDRQFILSSKKLLLSDSGFYLCAWSGGAYTYNEQFFGPGTRLTVL.

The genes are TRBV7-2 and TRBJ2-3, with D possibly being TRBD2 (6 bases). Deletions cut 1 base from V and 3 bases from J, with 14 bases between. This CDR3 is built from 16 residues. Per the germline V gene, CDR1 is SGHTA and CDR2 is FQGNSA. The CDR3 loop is CASSLGISGPTDTQYF. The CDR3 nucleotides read TGTGCCAGCAGCTTAGGAATTAGCGGCCCTACAGATACGCAGTATTTT.

The CDR3 protein is CASSLSGVYEQYF. The CDR3 nucleotides are TGCGCCAGCAGCTTGTCAGGGGTCTACGAGCAGTACTTC. The chain has TRBV5-1 and TRBJ2-7, with D possibly matching TRBD1 (6 bases). The length of the CDR3 is 13 residues. In germline, CDR1 is SGHRS, CDR2 YFSETQ. Trimming cost V 1 base and J 3 bases, with 8 bases left between them.

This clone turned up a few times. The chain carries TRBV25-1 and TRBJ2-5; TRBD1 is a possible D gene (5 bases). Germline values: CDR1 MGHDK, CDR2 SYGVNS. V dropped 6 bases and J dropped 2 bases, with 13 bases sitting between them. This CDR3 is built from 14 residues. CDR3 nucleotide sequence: TGTGCCAGCAGCGAGGCAGGGCGTCAAGAGACCCAGTACTTC. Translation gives CASSEAGRQETQYF.

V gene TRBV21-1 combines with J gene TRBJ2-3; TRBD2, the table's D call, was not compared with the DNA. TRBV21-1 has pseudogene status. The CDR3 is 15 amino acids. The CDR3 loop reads CASSSPVEPRDTQYF. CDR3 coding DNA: TGTGCCAGCAGCAGTCCGGTCGAGCCCCGAGATACGCAGTATTTT.

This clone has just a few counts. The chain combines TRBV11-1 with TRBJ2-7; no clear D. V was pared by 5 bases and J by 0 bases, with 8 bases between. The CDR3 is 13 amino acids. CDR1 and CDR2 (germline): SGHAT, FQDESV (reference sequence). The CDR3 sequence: CASSPNLSYEQYF. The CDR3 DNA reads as TGTGCCAGCAGCCCAAACCTCTCCTACGAGCAGTACTTC.

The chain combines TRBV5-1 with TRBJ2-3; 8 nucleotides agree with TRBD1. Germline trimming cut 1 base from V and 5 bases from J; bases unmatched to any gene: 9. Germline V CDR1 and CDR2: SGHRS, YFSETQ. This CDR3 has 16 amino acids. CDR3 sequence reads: CASSLIVAGGRDTQYF. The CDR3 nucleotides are TGCGCCAGCAGCTTGATCGTGGCAGGGGGCAGAGATACGCAGTATTTT.

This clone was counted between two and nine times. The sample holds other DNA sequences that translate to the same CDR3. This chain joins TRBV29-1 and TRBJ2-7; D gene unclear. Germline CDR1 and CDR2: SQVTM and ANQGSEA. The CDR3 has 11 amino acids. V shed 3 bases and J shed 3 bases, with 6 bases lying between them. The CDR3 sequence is CSVESSYEQYF. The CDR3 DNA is TGCAGCGTTGAGAGTAGCTACGAGCAGTACTTC.

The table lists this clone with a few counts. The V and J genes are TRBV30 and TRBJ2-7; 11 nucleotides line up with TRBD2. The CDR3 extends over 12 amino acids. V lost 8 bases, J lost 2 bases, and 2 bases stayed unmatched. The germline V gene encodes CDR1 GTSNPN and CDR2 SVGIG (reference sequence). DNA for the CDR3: TGTGCCGGGACTAGCGGAGCCTACGAGCAGTACTTC. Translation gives CAGTSGAYEQYF.

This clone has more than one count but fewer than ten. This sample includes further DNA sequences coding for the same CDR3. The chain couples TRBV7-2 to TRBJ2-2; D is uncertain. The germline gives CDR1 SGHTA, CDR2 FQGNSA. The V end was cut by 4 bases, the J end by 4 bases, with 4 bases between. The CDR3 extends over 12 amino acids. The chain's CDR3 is CASSSRTGELFF. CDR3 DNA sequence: TGTGCCAGCAGCTCACGCACCGGGGAGCTGTTTTTT.

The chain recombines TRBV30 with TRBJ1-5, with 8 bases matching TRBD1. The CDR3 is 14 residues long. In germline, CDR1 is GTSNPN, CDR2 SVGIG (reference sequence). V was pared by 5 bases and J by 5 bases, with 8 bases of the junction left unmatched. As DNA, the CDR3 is TGTGCCTGGGCTAGGGACAGGATCGATCAGCCCCAGCATTTT. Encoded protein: CAWARDRIDQPQHF. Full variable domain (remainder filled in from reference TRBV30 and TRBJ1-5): SQTIHQWPATLVQPVGSPLSLECTVEGTSNPNLYWYRQAAGRGLQLLFYSVGIGQISSEVPQNLSASRPQDRQFILSSKKLLLSDSGFYLCAWARDRIDQPQHFGDGTRLSIL.

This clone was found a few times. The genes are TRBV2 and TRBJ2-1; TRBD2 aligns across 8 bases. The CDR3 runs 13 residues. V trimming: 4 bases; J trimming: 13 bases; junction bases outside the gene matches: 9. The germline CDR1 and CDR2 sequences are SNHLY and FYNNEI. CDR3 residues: CASSGTGGLKQFF. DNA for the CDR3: TGTGCCAGCAGTGGAACGGGAGGGCTTAAACAGTTCTTC. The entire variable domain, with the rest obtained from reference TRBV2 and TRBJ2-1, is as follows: EPEVTQTPSHQVTQMGQEVILRCVPISNHLYFYWYRQILGQKVEFLVSFYNNEISEKSEIFDDQFSVERPDGSNFTLKIRSTKLEDSAMYFCASSGTGGLKQFFGPGTRLTVL.

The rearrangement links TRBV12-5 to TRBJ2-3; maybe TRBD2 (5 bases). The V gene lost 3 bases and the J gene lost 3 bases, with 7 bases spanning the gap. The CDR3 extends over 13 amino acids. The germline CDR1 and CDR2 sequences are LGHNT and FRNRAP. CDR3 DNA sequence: TGTGCTAGTGGTTTCTCGGGAACAGATACGCAGTATTTT. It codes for CASGFSGTDTQYF. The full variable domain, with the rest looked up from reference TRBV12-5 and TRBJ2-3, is DARVTQTPRHKVTEMGQEVTMRCQPILGHNTVFWYRQTMMQGLELLAYFRNRAPLDDSGMPKDRFSAEMPDATLATLKIQPSEPRDSAVYFCASGFSGTDTQYFGPGTRLTVL.

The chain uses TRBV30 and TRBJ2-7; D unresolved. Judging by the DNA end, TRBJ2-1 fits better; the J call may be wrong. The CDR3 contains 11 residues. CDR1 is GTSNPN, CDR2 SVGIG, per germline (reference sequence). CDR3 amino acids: CACTTYNEQFF. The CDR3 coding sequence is TGTGCCTGTACGACCTACAATGAGCAGTTCTTC.

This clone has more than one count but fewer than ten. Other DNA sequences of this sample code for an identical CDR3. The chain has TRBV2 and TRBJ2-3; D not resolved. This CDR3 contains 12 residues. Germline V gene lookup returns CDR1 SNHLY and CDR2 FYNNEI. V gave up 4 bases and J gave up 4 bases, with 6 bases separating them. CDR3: CASSALADTQYF. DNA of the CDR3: TGTGCCAGCAGTGCTCTCGCAGATACGCAGTATTTT.

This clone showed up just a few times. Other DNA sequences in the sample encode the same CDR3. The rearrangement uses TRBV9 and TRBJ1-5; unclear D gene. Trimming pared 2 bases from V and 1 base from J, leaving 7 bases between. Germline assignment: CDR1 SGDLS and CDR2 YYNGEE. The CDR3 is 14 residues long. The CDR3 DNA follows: TGTGCCAGCAGCGTTGGCCAGAGCAATCAGCCCCAGCATTTT. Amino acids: CASSVGQSNQPQHF.

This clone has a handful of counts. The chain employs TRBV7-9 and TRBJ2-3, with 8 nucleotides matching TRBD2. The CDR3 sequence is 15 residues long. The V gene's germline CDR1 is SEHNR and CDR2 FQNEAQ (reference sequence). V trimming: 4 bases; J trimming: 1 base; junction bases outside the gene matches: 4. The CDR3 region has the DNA TGTGCCAGCAGCTCGACTAGCGCGGGCACAGATACGCAGTATTTT. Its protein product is CASSSTSAGTDTQYF.

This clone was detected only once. The CDR3 loop reads CASSSFTNTGELFF. The CDR3 DNA reads as TGTGCCAGCAGTTCCTTTACAAACACCGGGGAGCTGTTTTTT. V gene TRBV7-3 combines with J gene TRBJ2-2; D is unclear. V was clipped by 6 bases and J by 2 bases, with 10 bases between them. CDR3 length equals 14 residues. CDR1 and CDR2 (germline): SGHTA, FQGTGA.

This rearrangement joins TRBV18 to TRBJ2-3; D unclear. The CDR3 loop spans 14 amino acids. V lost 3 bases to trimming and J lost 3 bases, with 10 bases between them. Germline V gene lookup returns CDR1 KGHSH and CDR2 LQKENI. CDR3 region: CASSPSSGTDTQYF. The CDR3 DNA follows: TGTGCCAGCTCACCTAGCTCTGGGACAGATACGCAGTATTTT. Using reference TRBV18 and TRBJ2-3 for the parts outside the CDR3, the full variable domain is NAGVMQNPRHLVRRRGQEARLRCSPMKGHSHVYWYRQLPEEGLKFMVYLQKENIIDESGMPKERFSAEFPKEGPSILRIQQVVRGDSAAYFCASSPSSGTDTQYFGPGTRLTVL.

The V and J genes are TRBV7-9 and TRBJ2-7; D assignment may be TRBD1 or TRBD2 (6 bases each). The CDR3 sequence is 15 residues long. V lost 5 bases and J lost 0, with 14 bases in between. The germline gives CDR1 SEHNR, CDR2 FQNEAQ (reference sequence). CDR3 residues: CASSPLGGGSYEQYF. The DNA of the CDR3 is TGTGCCAGCAGCCCTTTAGGAGGGGGCTCCTACGAGCAGTACTTC.

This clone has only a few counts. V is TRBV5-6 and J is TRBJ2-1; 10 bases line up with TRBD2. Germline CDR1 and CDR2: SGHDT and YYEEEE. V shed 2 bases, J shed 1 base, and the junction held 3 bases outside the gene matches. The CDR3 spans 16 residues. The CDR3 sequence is CASSFGLAVSYNEQFF. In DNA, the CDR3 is TGTGCCAGCAGCTTCGGACTAGCGGTTTCCTACAATGAGCAGTTCTTC.